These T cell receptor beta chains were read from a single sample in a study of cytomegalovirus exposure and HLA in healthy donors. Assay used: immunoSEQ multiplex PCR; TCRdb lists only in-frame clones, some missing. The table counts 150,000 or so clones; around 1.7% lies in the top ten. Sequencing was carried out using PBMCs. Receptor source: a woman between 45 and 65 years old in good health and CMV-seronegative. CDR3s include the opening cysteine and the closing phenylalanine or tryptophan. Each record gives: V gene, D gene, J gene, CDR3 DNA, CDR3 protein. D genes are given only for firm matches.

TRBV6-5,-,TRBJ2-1,TGTGCCAGCAGTTACTCAGGTAGCGGCTACAATGAGCAGTTCTTC,CASSYSGSGYNEQFF
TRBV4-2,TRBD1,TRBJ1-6,TGTGCCAGCAGCCAAGGTCCACAGGGGGATAATTCACCCCTCCACTTT,CASSQGPQGDNSPLHF
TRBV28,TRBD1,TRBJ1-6,TGTGCCAGCCGCCAGGGGACAGAAAATTCACCCCTCCACTTT,CASRQGTENSPLHF
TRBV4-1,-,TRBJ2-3,TGCGCCAGCAGCCAAGGCATTGCGGGGTCGACAGATACGCAGTATTTT,CASSQGIAGSTDTQYF
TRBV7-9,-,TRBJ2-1,TGTGCCAGCAGCTTTCCCGAGGGGGTGAGCAATGAGCAGTTCTTC,CASSFPEGVSNEQFF
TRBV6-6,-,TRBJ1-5,TGTGCCAGCGGACAGCAATATAGCAATCAGCCCCAGCATTTT,CASGQQYSNQPQHF
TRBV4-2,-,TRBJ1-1,TGTGCCAGCAGCCAACTAACTACCAGACAGGCCGAAGCTTTCTTT,CASSQLTTRQAEAFF
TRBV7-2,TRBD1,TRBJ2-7,TGTGCCAGCAGCTGGGGGGACAGGGGGAACTACGAGCAGTACTTC,CASSWGDRGNYEQYF
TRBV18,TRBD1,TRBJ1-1,TGTGCCAGCTCACAAGGGACAGGGGTATGGACTGAAGCTTTCTTT,CASSQGTGVWTEAFF
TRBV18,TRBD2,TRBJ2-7,TGTGCCAGCTCACCACGTCTTAGCGGGGGGGCAGCCTACGAGCAGTACTTC,CASSPRLSGGAAYEQYF
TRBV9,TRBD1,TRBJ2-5,TGTGCCAGCAGCGTTACAGGGGGCATGGAGACCCAGTACTTC,CASSVTGGMETQYF
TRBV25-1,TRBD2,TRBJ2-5,TGTGCCAGCAACCCGAGCGGGACCGAGACCCAGTACTTC,CASNPSGTETQYF
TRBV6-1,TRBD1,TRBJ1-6,TGTGCCAGCAGTAGCATGACAGGGGGTAATTCACCCCTCCACTTT,CASSSMTGGNSPLHF
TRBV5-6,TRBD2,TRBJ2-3,TGTGCCAGCAGCCCAAGACTAGCCTTCACCGCGCAGTATTTT,CASSPRLAFTAQYF
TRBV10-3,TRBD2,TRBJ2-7,TGTGCCATCGGGACTAGCGGGAAGGTTTTTCAGTACGAGCAGTACTTC,CAIGTSGKVFQYEQYF
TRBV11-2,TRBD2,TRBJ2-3,TGTGCCAGCAGCTTGAGCGGGACTAGGGCAGGGAATACGCAGTATTTT,CASSLSGTRAGNTQYF
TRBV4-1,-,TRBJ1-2,TGCGCCAGCAGCCTCTTAGGGAGTTTCAGTGGCTACACCTTC,CASSLLGSFSGYTF
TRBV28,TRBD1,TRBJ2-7,TGTGCCAGCAGTTCGGGACAGGATTACGAGCAGTACTTC,CASSSGQDYEQYF
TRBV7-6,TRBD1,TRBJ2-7,TGTGCCAGCAGCGACTATTCCGGGACAGGGGGCCGGTACGAGCAGTACTTC,CASSDYSGTGGRYEQYF
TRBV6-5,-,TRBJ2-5,TGTGCCAGCAGCCAGCGGAACCAAGAGACCCAGTACTTC,CASSQRNQETQYF
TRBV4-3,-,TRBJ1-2,TGCGCCAGCAGCCAAGATGGGACCCGGAGGGCGCCAGGCTACACCTTC,CASSQDGTRRAPGYTF
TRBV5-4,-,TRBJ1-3,TGTGCCAGCAGCTTGACAGGGTTCAACACCATATATTTT,CASSLTGFNTIYF
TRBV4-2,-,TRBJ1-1,TGTGCCAGCAGCTTCCACGGCAGGGGAGATACTGAAGCTTTCTTT,CASSFHGRGDTEAFF
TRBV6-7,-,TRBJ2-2,TGTGCCAGCAGTTACTCGACCAGCGCCACGAACACCGGGGAGCTGTTTTTT,CASSYSTSATNTGELFF
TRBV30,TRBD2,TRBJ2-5,TGTGCCTGGAGGGGTGGCGGGGGGGCCGGTGAGACCCAGTACTTC,CAWRGGGGAGETQYF
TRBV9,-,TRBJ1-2,TGTGCCAGCAGCGTAGCGGGTGACTATGGCTACACCTTC,CASSVAGDYGYTF
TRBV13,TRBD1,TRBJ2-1,TGTGCCAGCAGCCCCCGGACAGGGGCTTCCTACAATGAGCAGTTCTTC,CASSPRTGASYNEQFF
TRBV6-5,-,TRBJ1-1,TGTGCCAGCAGCCTAACGGGAAGGGCCACTGAAGCTTTCTTT,CASSLTGRATEAFF
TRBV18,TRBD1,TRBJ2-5,TGTGCCAGCTCACGGAAAGGGACAGACCAAGAGACCCAGTACTTC,CASSRKGTDQETQYF
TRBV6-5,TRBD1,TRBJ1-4,TGTGCCAGCAGTAAACAGGGGGTGGATGAAAAACTGTTTTTT,CASSKQGVDEKLFF
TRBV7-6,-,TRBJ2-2,TGTGCCAGCAGCACAGGGACGAACACCGGGGAGCTGTTTTTT,CASSTGTNTGELFF
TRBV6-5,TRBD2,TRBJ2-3,TGTGCCAGCAGTTACACCCCGGGAGGGTCAGGAGATACGCAGTATTTT,CASSYTPGGSGDTQYF
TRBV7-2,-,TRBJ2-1,TGTGCCAGCAGCTTAAGGGAACGGGACTTCAGTTTCTACAATGAGCAGTTCTTC,CASSLRERDFSFYNEQFF
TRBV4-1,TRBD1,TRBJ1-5,TGCGCCAGCAGCCAAGATCCCTTCAGGGACAGGGTAGGGCAGCCCCAGCATTTT,CASSQDPFRDRVGQPQHF
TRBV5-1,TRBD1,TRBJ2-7,TGCGCCAGCAGCTTCCGGGACAGTAGGTACGAGCAGTACTTC,CASSFRDSRYEQYF
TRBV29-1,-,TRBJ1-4,TGCAGCGGTTTCAGACAGGATAATGAAAAACTGTTTTTT,CSGFRQDNEKLFF
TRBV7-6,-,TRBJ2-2,TGTGCCAGCAGCCAAGACAGGCCTATGTCCACCGGGGAGCTGTTTTTT,CASSQDRPMSTGELFF
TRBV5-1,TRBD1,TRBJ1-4,TGCGCCAGCAGCTTGGATGACAGGGTTGAACTGTTTTTT,CASSLDDRVELFF
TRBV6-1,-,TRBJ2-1,TGTGCCAGCAGTGAGCGGCAGGGAGGTAGCGATGAGCAGTTCTTC,CASSERQGGSDEQFF
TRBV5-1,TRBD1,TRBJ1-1,TGCGCCAGCAGCGTGGACAGGGGGAGAACTGAAGCTTTCTTT,CASSVDRGRTEAFF
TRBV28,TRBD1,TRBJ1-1,TGTGCCAGCAATGGACAGGGTGGGGTCACTGAAGCTTTCTTT,CASNGQGGVTEAFF
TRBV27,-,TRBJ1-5,TGTGCCAGCAGTCCCTCGGGAGGGGAATCATTACAGCCCCAGCATTTT,CASSPSGGESLQPQHF
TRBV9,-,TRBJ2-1,TGTGCCAGCAGCGTAGGGCTAGCCAATGAGCAGTTCTTC,CASSVGLANEQFF
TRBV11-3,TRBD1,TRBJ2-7,TGTGCCAGCAGTGATGGACAGGAATACGAGCAGTACTTC,CASSDGQEYEQYF
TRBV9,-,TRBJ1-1,TGTGCCAGCAGCGCGCGGGGAATTATCACTGAAGCTTTCTTT,CASSARGIITEAFF
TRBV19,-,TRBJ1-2,TGTGCCAGTAGGGTAGGGGAGGCCTATGGCTACACCTTC,CASRVGEAYGYTF
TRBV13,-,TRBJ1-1,TGTGCCAGCAGCTTGGAGTGGTCGAACACTGAAGCTTTCTTT,CASSLEWSNTEAFF
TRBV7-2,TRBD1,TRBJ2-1,TGTGCCAGCAGCTTAAGGGGACAGGGAGAGAATGAGCAGTTCTTC,CASSLRGQGENEQFF
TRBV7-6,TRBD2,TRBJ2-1,TGTGCCAGCAGCTTAGCGCCCCTCCGGCGGGAGGAGGATGAGCAGTTCTTC,CASSLAPLRREEDEQFF
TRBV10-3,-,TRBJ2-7,TGTGCCATCAGTGAGTCTGTCAGGGAGGCCTACGAGCAGTACTTC,CAISESVREAYEQYF
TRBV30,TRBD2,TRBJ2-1,TGTGCCTGGAGTTCCGGGTTGGGGGGGGATGAGCAGTTCTTC,CAWSSGLGGDEQFF
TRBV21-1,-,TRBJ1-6,TGTGCCAGCAGCAAAGACCAGGGGGCGATTCCCCGTTCCTATAATTCACCCCTCCACTTT,CASSKDQGAIPRSYNSPLHF
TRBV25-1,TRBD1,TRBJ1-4,TGTGCCAGCAGTGAATTTAAGCAGAGACAGGGATTTCGAGAAAAACTGTTTTTT,CASSEFKQRQGFREKLFF
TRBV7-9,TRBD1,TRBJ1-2,TGTGCCAGCAGCTTAGAAGTTGCCAGGGGGAGTGGCTACACCTTC,CASSLEVARGSGYTF
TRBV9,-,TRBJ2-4,TGTGCCAGCAGCCCCGAGTTCGGTAGAGCCAAAAACATTCAGTACTTC,CASSPEFGRAKNIQYF